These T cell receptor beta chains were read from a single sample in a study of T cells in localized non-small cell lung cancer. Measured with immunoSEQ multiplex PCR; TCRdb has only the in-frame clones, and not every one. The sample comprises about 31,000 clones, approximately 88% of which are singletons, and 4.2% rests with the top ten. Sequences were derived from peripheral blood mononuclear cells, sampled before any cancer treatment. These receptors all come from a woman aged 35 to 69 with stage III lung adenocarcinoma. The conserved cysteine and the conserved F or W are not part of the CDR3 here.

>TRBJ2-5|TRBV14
ASSQGRFGAGQY
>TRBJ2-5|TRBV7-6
ASSLDKETQY
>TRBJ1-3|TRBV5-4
ASSLGDRERNTIY
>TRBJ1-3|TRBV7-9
ASIGQQKAGNTIY
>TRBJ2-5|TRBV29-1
SSFGLAGAQETQY
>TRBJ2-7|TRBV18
ASSQVDDSYEQY
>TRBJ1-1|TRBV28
ASSPGGEGGRHTEAF
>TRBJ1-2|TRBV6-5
ASSPWTGANYGYT
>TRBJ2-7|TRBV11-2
ASSPNPYEQY
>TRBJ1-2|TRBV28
ASSFREGWDYGYT
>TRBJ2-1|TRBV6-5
ASSPTATEAEQF
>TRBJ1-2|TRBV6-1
ASGNTDMVYGYT
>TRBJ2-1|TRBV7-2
ASSLWASGPNNEQF
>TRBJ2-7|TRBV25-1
ASSEHKEQY
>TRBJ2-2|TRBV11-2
ASRSGLAENTGELF
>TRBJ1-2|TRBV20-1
SATPNYGYT
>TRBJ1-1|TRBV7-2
ASSTQGGDTEAF
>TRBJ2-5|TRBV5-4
ASRRRTSGEQETQY